Listed here are 5 T cell receptor beta chains from one sample, sequenced in a study of vaccination and CD4 T cells after COVID-19. For these TCRs, the target antigens are not known. Described treatment: roughly 10-day PBMC culture with coronavirus spike peptide pools or control peptides (ViraFEST assay). Sequencing of the DNA from cultured CD4+ T cells was carried out with the Oncomine TCR Beta short-read assay. MiXCR, applied by TCRdb to the PCR reads, yields one record per CDR3 protein. The data show around 16,000 distinct CDR3 sequences, with approximately 70% seen just once and around 4.4% held by the top ten. Sequencing was done on a sample of CD4+ T cells from blood, cultured in vitro. The receptor source for this set is a human donor who had recovered from COVID-19.

The J gene is TRBJ1-1, the V gene TRBV6-1; 7 nucleotides align to TRBD1. Germline CDR1 and CDR2: MNHNS and SASEGT. This CDR3 spans 15 amino acids. The V and J ends lost 10 bases and 4 bases, in that order; junction bases with no gene match: 15. CDR3 nucleotides: TGTGCCATCCGACAGGGTATCTCTGGGGGCACTGAAGCTTTCTTT. It encodes CAIRQGISGGTEAFF.

The genes are TRBV2 and TRBJ2-7; D gene unclear. CDR1 is SNHLY, CDR2 FYNNEI, per germline. The V end was cut by 6 bases, the J end by 3 bases, with 6 bases between. This CDR3 has 11 residues. CDR3 sequence (DNA): TGTGCCAGCAGAGTGATCTACGAGCAGTACTTC. Protein: CASRVIYEQYF.

This clonotype was seen just once. J is TRBJ1-2 and V is TRBV11-2; 8 bases agree with TRBD1. CDR1 and CDR2 (germline): SGHAT, FQNNGV. The CDR3 sequence is 16 residues long. Losses at the gene ends were 1 base for V and 8 bases for J; bases not matched to a gene: 12. The CDR3 DNA is TGTGCCAGCAGCTTAGTTTCAGGACAGGGTGTTTACGGCTACACCTTC. Translated, it gives CASSLVSGQGVYGYTF.

The chain is built from TRBV7-2 and TRBJ2-7, with no clear D. The CDR3 length is 14 residues. The germline V gene has CDR1 SGHTA and CDR2 FQGNSA. The ends were cut back, 3 bases at V and 5 bases at J, with 14 bases in the middle. CDR3 sequence (DNA): TGTGCCAGCAGCTTTGACTCCCAGGTCCACGAGCAGTACTTC. Encoded protein: CASSFDSQVHEQYF.

V and J are TRBV19 and TRBJ2-7, with 7 bases that match TRBD1. Germline assignment: CDR1 LNHDA and CDR2 SQIVND (reference sequence). This CDR3 is built from 13 residues. The ends lost 9 bases at V and 4 bases at J; junction bases unmatched: 9. Written as DNA, the CDR3 is TGTGCCAGCAGACAGACAGGGCCATACGAGCAGTACTTC. Translating gives CASRQTGPYEQYF.